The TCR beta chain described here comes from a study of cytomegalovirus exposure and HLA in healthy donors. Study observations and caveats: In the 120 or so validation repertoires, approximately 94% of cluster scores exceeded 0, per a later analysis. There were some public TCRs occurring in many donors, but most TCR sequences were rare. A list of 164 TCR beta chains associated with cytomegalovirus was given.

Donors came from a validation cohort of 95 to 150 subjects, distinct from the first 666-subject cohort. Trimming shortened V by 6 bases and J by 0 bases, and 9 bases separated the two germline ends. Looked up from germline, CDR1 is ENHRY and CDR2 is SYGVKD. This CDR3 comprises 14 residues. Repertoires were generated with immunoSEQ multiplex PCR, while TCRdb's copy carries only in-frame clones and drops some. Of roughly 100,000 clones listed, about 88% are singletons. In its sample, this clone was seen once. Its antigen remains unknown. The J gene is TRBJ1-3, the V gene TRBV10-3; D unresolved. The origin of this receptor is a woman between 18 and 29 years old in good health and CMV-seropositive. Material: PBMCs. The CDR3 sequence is CAIRDTRSGNTIYF. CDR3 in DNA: TGTGCCATCAGAGACACTCGCTCTGGAAACACCATATATTTT.